This paragraph covers one TCR beta chain sequence. V lost 0 bases and J lost 7; bases outside the gene matches: 4. This CDR3 has 15 residues. Germline V gene data show CDR1 as LGHNA and CDR2 as YNFKEQ. The record originates from a study of blood T cell repertoires in COVID-19. For the study at large: Some COVID-19 samples were acute and others convalescent; all came from the United States, Italy and Spain. From T cells, B-cell-depleted T cells, or PBMCs came the material, which was cDNA or gDNA.

Authors' processing steps: Amplification of reference gene primers was used by the study to estimate nucleated cell counts. Profiled with immunoSEQ multiplex PCR; TCRdb holds only in-frame clones, not every one. From that table come the V and J calls and clone size; the DNA was used to work out D and trimming. Of some 190,000 clones in the sample, 75% to 90% were seen once. V gene TRBV4-2 combines with J gene TRBJ2-1, with 9 bases lining up with TRBD2. This clonotype was sampled from a man aged 30 to 45 with acute or convalescent COVID-19. The source material was peripheral blood. The CDR3, as DNA: TGTGCCAGCAGCCAAGAAGCGGGAGGCCTTAATGAGCAGTTCTTC. It specifies CASSQEAGGLNEQFF.